Sequencing of this T cell receptor (beta chain) was carried out in a study of T cells in Graves' hyperthyroidism and ophthalmopathy. From RNA transcripts, TCR beta CDR3 regions were amplified. During a first-round RT-PCR of the TCR CDR3, the HTBI primer set was used. In TCRdb, the multiplex PCR reads were re-called with MiXCR into one record per CDR3 protein. The profile shows hundreds of thousands of distinct CDR3 sequences, 45% of them singletons. Germline V gives CDR1 GTSNPN, CDR2 SVGIG (reference sequence). This CDR3 comprises 13 residues. Trimming pared 2 bases from V and 8 bases from J, leaving 15 bases between. Thyroid ultrasound, orbital computed tomography, clinical symptoms, and serum thyroxine and TRAb underpinned diagnoses. Comments on this clonotype: Its target is unknown.

Study results and limitations: Ophthalmopathy got predicted by the model a median around 6.8 months before its onset.

Material for sequencing was peripheral blood or thyroid tissue (not recorded which). The sequence derives from an adult man with Graves' disease, either hyperthyroidism or ophthalmopathy (not recorded which). The V and J genes are TRBV30 and TRBJ1-2; D not certain. This CDR3 is CAWSQEGTNGYTF. DNA for the CDR3: TGTGCCTGGAGTCAGGAGGGAACCAACGGCTACACCTTC.